The 11 T cell receptor beta chains in this list originate from one sample, sequenced in a study of cytomegalovirus exposure and HLA in healthy donors. 13 Jbeta primers and 60 Vbeta primers were used for the PCR. Assay used: immunoSEQ multiplex PCR; TCRdb lists only in-frame clones, some missing. This table holds about 91,000 clones, 64% found once. Sample: PBMCs. These receptors were taken from a human donor in good health.

The J gene is TRBJ1-1, the V gene TRBV11-3; no clear D gene. Germline CDR1 reads SGHNT; CDR2 reads YENEEA. The ends were cut back, 0 bases at V and 2 bases at J, with 10 bases in the middle. This CDR3 region has 15 residues. The CDR3 protein is CASSLDWTGNTEAFF. Here the CDR3 DNA reads TGTGCCAGCAGCTTAGATTGGACGGGAAACACTGAAGCTTTCTTT.

The chain is built from TRBV2 and TRBJ2-5; 7 positions agree with TRBD2. V shed 4 bases, J shed 7 bases, and the junction held 3 bases outside the gene matches. Germline loops: CDR1 SNHLY, CDR2 FYNNEI. This CDR3 region has 12 residues. The CDR3 spells CASSVPGGTQYF. The CDR3 DNA reads TGTGCCAGCAGTGTCCCGGGGGGGACCCAGTACTTC. Full variable domain (outside the CDR3, taken from reference TRBV2 and TRBJ2-5): EPEVTQTPSHQVTQMGQEVILRCVPISNHLYFYWYRQILGQKVEFLVSFYNNEISEKSEIFDDQFSVERPDGSNFTLKIRSTKLEDSAMYFCASSVPGGTQYFGPGTRLLVL.

The count of this clone is one. This chain uses TRBV27 with TRBJ2-7; 9 nucleotides agree with TRBD2. V shed 11 bases and J 3 bases; nucleotides not matched to a gene: 5. The CDR3 covers 12 residues. Looked up from germline, CDR1 is MNHEY and CDR2 is SMNVEV (reference sequence). In DNA, the CDR3 is TGTGCCTGCGGGGGGGGTCGCTACGAGCAGTACTTC. Its protein is CACGGGRYEQYF.

This clone was observed a handful of times. The chain carries TRBV6-1 and TRBJ1-3; D not certain. The CDR3 sequence is 11 residues long. Trimming shortened V by 6 bases and J by 3 bases, and 3 bases separated the two germline ends. CDR1 is MNHNS and CDR2 is SASEGT in the germline V gene. In nucleotides, the CDR3 is TGTGCCAGCAGGAGTGGAAACACCATATATTTT. Translating it yields CASRSGNTIYF.

The CDR3, as DNA: TGTGCCAGTAGTGAGGCAGCCACAGATACGCAGTATTTT. Translating gives CASSEAATDTQYF. V and J are TRBV19 and TRBJ2-3; no definite D call. CDR3 length: 13 residues. Deletions cut 5 bases from V and 2 bases from J, with 8 bases between. Germline V gene data show CDR1 as LNHDA and CDR2 as SQIVND (reference sequence).

This clone was counted between two and nine times. The chain uses TRBV13 and TRBJ2-7; 7 nucleotides match TRBD2. Unmatched junction bases numbered 6, after V lost 6 bases and J lost 7 bases. CDR1 is PRHDT and CDR2 is FYEKMQ in the germline V gene (reference sequence). The CDR3 contains 12 residues. This chain's CDR3 is CASSNTGLEQYF. The CDR3 DNA follows: TGTGCCAGCAGTAACACGGGACTAGAGCAGTACTTC.

CDR3 in amino acids: CASSLAGGAYNEQFF. The CDR3 nucleotides read TGTGCCAGCAGCTTGGCCGGCGGGGCCTACAATGAGCAGTTCTTC. V is TRBV5-4 and J is TRBJ2-1; weak D call: TRBD2 (6 bases). CDR1 SGHNT and CDR2 YYREEE come from the germline V gene (reference sequence). CDR3 size: 15 residues. V was pared by 0 bases and J by 2 bases, with 9 bases between.

This chain uses TRBV5-1 with TRBJ2-2; weak D call: TRBD2 (6 bases). The CDR3 runs to 16 residues. Trimming took off 0 bases at V and 6 bases at J, with 15 bases between the two ends. The germline gives CDR1 SGHRS, CDR2 YFSETQ. In DNA, the CDR3 is TGCGCCAGCAGCTTGGGGGACTCCGTCGGACCCGGGGAGCTGTTTTTT. Translating it yields CASSLGDSVGPGELFF.

This clone was counted between two and nine times. The rearrangement links TRBV7-9 to TRBJ1-2; D remains unclear. The V gene's germline CDR1 is SEHNR and CDR2 FQNEAQ (reference sequence). V shed 5 bases and J shed 0 bases, with 10 bases lying between them. This CDR3 has 14 amino acids. CDR3 DNA: TGTGCCAGCAGCCACGGGTCTCCTAACTATGGCTACACCTTC. This codes for CASSHGSPNYGYTF.

The chain uses TRBV19 and TRBJ2-5; 8 bases agree with TRBD1. The CDR3 is made up of 15 amino acids. The germline V gene encodes CDR1 LNHDA and CDR2 SQIVND (reference sequence). Trimming cost V 4 bases and J 2 bases; bases outside gene matches: 6. The CDR3 loop reads CASSNSYRGQETQYF. The CDR3 DNA sequence: TGTGCCAGTAGTAACTCTTACAGGGGGCAAGAGACCCAGTACTTC.

This chain links TRBV5-5 with TRBJ1-2; D not resolved. In germline, CDR1 is SGHKS, CDR2 YYEKEE (reference sequence). V shed 0 bases and J shed 3 bases, with 3 bases lying between them. The CDR3 runs 12 residues. CDR3 DNA: TGTGCCAGCAGCTTGGCCGACTATGGCTACACCTTC. This translates into CASSLADYGYTF.